The 21 T cell receptor beta chains reported below all come from one sample, sequenced in a study of shared clonotypes between healthy human individuals. CD8 cells regarded as naive lacked CD45RO, were positively chosen for CCR7, and omitted terminally differentiated effector memory CD45RA+ cells. The protocol was immunoSEQ multiplex PCR, while the TCRdb copy is restricted to in-frame clones and leaves out a portion. The sample lists about 1,900,000 clones; roughly 95% were seen once. Sequences were obtained from naive CD8+ T cells sorted from blood. These receptor sequences come from a man aged 18 to 30 in good health.

This clone has a single count. V gene TRBV27 combines with J gene TRBJ2-1; TRBD2 aligns across 8 bases. V dropped 5 bases and J dropped 4; count of bases not matched to a gene: 4. CDR3 size: 14 residues. In germline, CDR1 is MNHEY, CDR2 SMNVEV (reference sequence). This CDR3 reads CASSPRGAYNEQFF. CDR3 DNA sequence: TGTGCCAGCAGTCCGCGGGGGGCGTACAATGAGCAGTTCTTC.

The chain employs TRBV4-3 and TRBJ2-1; 8 bases are shared with TRBD2. CDR1 is LGHNA, CDR2 YSLEER, per germline. The CDR3 contains 15 residues. Trimming cost V 0 bases and J 9 bases; bases outside gene matches: 7. CDR3 nucleotides: TGCGCCAGCAGCCAAGATCCATGGACTAGCTTTGAGCAGTTCTTC. This codes for CASSQDPWTSFEQFF.

The chain employs TRBV30 and TRBJ2-6; D remains ambiguous. Germline V gene lookup returns CDR1 GTSNPN and CDR2 SVGIG (reference sequence). CDR3 length: 15 residues. V was cut by 0 bases and J by 1 base, with 7 bases left in between. This CDR3 is CAWSVVKSGANVLTF. For the CDR3, the DNA is TGTGCCTGGAGTGTAGTAAAATCTGGGGCCAACGTCCTGACTTTC.

V is TRBV25-1 and J is TRBJ1-6, with D possibly TRBD1 on 5 matching bases. The CDR3 has 15 amino acids. The V gene's germline CDR1 is MGHDK and CDR2 SYGVNS. Trimming stripped 0 bases from V and 9 bases from J, with 12 bases between. CDR3 in DNA: TGTGCCAGCAGTGAATATGGGGGGTTGGGTTCACCCCTCCACTTT. It codes for CASSEYGGLGSPLHF.

The gene calls are TRBV5-1 and TRBJ2-6, with D maybe TRBD1 (6 bases). This CDR3 is built from 16 residues. Trimming removed 4 bases from V and 2 bases from J, with 13 bases in between. The germline CDR1 and CDR2 sequences are SGHRS and YFSETQ. The CDR3 is CASSPTPGAGANVLTF. CDR3 coding DNA: TGCGCCAGCAGCCCGACCCCAGGGGCTGGGGCCAACGTCCTGACTTTC. Based on the CDR3 plus reference TRBV5-1 and TRBJ2-6, the full variable domain is KAGVTQTPRYLIKTRGQQVTLSCSPISGHRSVSWYQQTPGQGLQFLFEYFSETQRNKGNFPGRFSGRQFSNSRSEMNVSTLELGDSALYLCASSPTPGAGANVLTFGAGSRLTVL.

The chain couples TRBV15 to TRBJ2-7, with D maybe TRBD2 (5 bases). The V gene's germline CDR1 is LNHNV and CDR2 YYDKDF (reference sequence). This CDR3 is 13 amino acids long. Between the trimmed V and J ends, which lost 9 bases and 6 bases, there was a span of 18 bases. The DNA of the CDR3 is TGTGCCACACACGACATGGGTGGAGGCGAGCAGTACTTC. Protein product: CATHDMGGGEQYF.

This clone appeared a single time. The rearrangement links TRBV13 to TRBJ2-1; D might be TRBD1 (5 bases). CDR3 length: 14 amino acids. Germline V lookup: CDR1 PRHDT, CDR2 FYEKMQ (reference sequence). The ends were cut back, 0 bases at V and 6 bases at J, with 9 bases in the middle. In DNA, the CDR3 is TGTGCCAGCAGCTTAGGAGGGGCGTTCAATGAGCAGTTCTTC. It is translated as CASSLGGAFNEQFF. The full variable domain, in which reference TRBV13 and TRBJ2-1 provide the parts outside the CDR3, is AAGVIQSPRHLIKEKRETATLKCYPIPRHDTVYWYQQGPGQDPQFLISFYEKMQSDKGSIPDRFSAQQFSDYHSELNMSSLELGDSALYFCASSLGGAFNEQFFGPGTRLTVL.

CDR3 region: CASSTAATNEKLFF. The DNA of the CDR3 is TGTGCCAGCAGTACAGCGGCAACTAATGAAAAACTGTTTTTT. This sequence joins TRBV2 and TRBJ1-4; D uncertain. Germline CDR1 and CDR2: SNHLY and FYNNEI. V gave up 5 bases and J gave up 0 bases, with 7 bases separating them. The CDR3 length is 14 residues. Using reference TRBV2 and TRBJ1-4 for the parts outside the CDR3, the full variable domain is EPEVTQTPSHQVTQMGQEVILRCVPISNHLYFYWYRQILGQKVEFLVSFYNNEISEKSEIFDDQFSVERPDGSNFTLKIRSTKLEDSAMYFCASSTAATNEKLFFGSGTQLSVL.

The chain joins TRBV2 to TRBJ2-1; TRBD2 matches 15 bases. The CDR3 is 17 amino acids. CDR1 is SNHLY and CDR2 is FYNNEI in the germline V gene. V was pared by 4 bases and J by 7 bases, with 8 bases of the junction left unmatched. Here the CDR3 reads CASSGSGLAGGYNEQFF. CDR3 in DNA: TGTGCCAGCAGTGGTTCGGGACTAGCGGGAGGATATAATGAGCAGTTCTTC.

The genes are TRBV4-1 and TRBJ2-2, with D maybe TRBD2 (5 bases). V shed 7 bases and J shed 1 base, with 16 bases lying between them. Germline CDR1 reads MGHRA; CDR2 reads YSYEKL. The CDR3 totals 16 residues. In DNA form, the CDR3 reads TGCGCCAGCACCCACGACGTCCGGGGGAACACCGGGGAGCTGTTTTTT. Amino acids: CASTHDVRGNTGELFF.

The V call is TRBV10-1, the J call TRBJ2-3; TRBD2 matches at 12 bases. The CDR3 sequence is 16 residues long. V lost 1 base, J lost 1 base, and 0 bases stayed unmatched. Germline V lookup: CDR1 WNHNN, CDR2 SYGVQD (reference sequence). Written as DNA, the CDR3 is TGCGCCAGCAGTGAGTGGACTAGCGGGGGCACAGATACGCAGTATTTT. It encodes CASSEWTSGGTDTQYF.

The rearrangement uses TRBV5-8 and TRBJ1-1; weak D call: TRBD1 (5 bases). CDR1 SGHTS and CDR2 YDEGEE come from the germline V gene. Trimming took 7 bases from V and 4 from J, leaving 23 bases between them. The CDR3 totals 16 residues. The CDR3 coding sequence is TGTGCCAGCCCTCAGGGTTTGGTTGGAGCGACCACTGAAGCTTTCTTT. Protein: CASPQGLVGATTEAFF.

The chain carries TRBV13 and TRBJ1-1; 8 bases are shared with TRBD1. The CDR3 has 15 residues. CDR1 and CDR2 (germline): PRHDT, FYEKMQ (reference sequence). The V and J ends lost 5 bases and 0 bases, in that order; junction bases with no gene match: 5. CDR3 region: CASSPPQGVNTEAFF. The CDR3 DNA reads TGTGCCAGCAGCCCCCCACAGGGGGTGAACACTGAAGCTTTCTTT.

This clone was found a few times. The chain recombines TRBV29-1 with TRBJ1-1, with unresolved D. Germline lookup yields CDR1 SQVTM and CDR2 ANQGSEA. This CDR3 comprises 12 residues. Trimming pared 8 bases from V and 0 bases from J, leaving 10 bases between. In DNA, the CDR3 is TGCAGCTCTGAGGCTATGAACACTGAAGCTTTCTTT. This encodes CSSEAMNTEAFF.

The rearrangement joins TRBV5-6 to TRBJ1-5, with D possibly TRBD1 on 5 matching bases. Germline CDR1 is SGHDT and CDR2 is YYEEEE. V was shortened by 4 bases and J by 2 bases, with 13 bases between the two germline ends. The length of the CDR3 is 15 residues. The CDR3 DNA reads TGTGCCAGCAGCCCCCAGGGCAACGGCAATCAGCCCCAGCATTTT. It translates to CASSPQGNGNQPQHF.

This clone was observed once. The chain combines TRBV10-2 with TRBJ1-2; D not resolved. The CDR3 is 14 residues long. Per the germline V gene, CDR1 is WSHSY and CDR2 is SAAADI. Trimming cost V 3 bases and J 8 bases, with 16 bases left between them. In DNA, the CDR3 is TGCGCCAGCAGTGATCCCCAGGAGGTCGGGGGCTACACCTTC. Translating gives CASSDPQEVGGYTF.

The V gene is TRBV7-9, the J gene TRBJ1-5; D is possibly TRBD1 (5 bases). The CDR3 loop spans 15 amino acids. In germline, CDR1 is SEHNR, CDR2 FQNEAQ (reference sequence). V lost 2 bases and J 1 base, leaving 9 bases between the germline ends. The CDR3 spells CASSLTAGSNQPQHF. In DNA, the CDR3 is TGTGCCAGCAGCTTAACAGCAGGGAGCAATCAGCCCCAGCATTTT. The whole variable domain, remainder taken from reference TRBV7-9 and TRBJ1-5, is DTGVSQNPRHKITKRGQNVTFRCDPISEHNRLYWYRQTLGQGPEFLTYFQNEAQLEKSRLLSDRFSAERPKGSFSTLEIQRTEQGDSAMYLCASSLTAGSNQPQHFGDGTRLSIL.

This rearrangement joins TRBV27 to TRBJ1-1; D may be TRBD1 (5 bases). This CDR3 comprises 16 residues. Between the trimmed V and J ends, which lost 6 bases and 0 bases, there was a span of 17 bases. Germline lookup yields CDR1 MNHEY and CDR2 SMNVEV (reference sequence). CDR3 region: CASSGGLIGMNTEAFF. CDR3 in DNA: TGTGCCAGCAGCGGGGGGTTGATAGGGATGAACACTGAAGCTTTCTTT.

This chain connects TRBV5-5 to TRBJ2-3, with D hard to call. This CDR3 spans 15 amino acids. The V gene lost 0 bases and the J gene lost 0 bases, with 8 bases spanning the gap. In germline, CDR1 is SGHKS, CDR2 YYEKEE (reference sequence). This CDR3 is CASSLVRASTDTQYF. The DNA of the CDR3 is TGTGCCAGCAGCTTGGTCCGGGCCAGCACAGATACGCAGTATTTT.

This chain uses TRBV6-4 with TRBJ2-1; 9 nucleotides align to TRBD2. Germline V gene sequence: CDR1 MRHNA, CDR2 SNTAGT. The CDR3 covers 19 residues. With V trimmed by 2 bases and J by 2 bases, 13 bases remained unmatched. As DNA, the CDR3 is TGTGCCAGCAGTGACCCTCCTGGTAGCGGGAGTGACACCTACAATGAGCAGTTCTTC. It yields the protein CASSDPPGSGSDTYNEQFF.

This clone has a handful of counts. V is TRBV4-1 and J is TRBJ1-5; D is unclear. The V end was cut by 1 base, the J end by 7 bases, with 8 bases between. Germline-derived CDR1 and CDR2 are MGHRA and YSYEKL. The CDR3 length is 13 residues. DNA for the CDR3: TGCGCCAGCAGCCAAGGCAAAGGGCAGCCCCAGCATTTT. Translating gives CASSQGKGQPQHF.